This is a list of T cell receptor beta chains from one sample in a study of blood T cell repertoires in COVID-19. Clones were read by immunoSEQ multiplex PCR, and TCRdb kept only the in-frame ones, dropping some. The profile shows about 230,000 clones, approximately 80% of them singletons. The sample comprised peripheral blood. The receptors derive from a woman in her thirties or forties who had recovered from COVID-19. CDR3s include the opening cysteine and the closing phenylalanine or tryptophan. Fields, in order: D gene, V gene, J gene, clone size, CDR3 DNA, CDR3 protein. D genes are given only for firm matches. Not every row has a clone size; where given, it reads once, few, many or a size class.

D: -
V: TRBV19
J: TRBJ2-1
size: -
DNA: TGTGCCAGTAGTCCGCTAATTGTCACCTACAATGAGCAGTTCTTC
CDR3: CASSPLIVTYNEQFF

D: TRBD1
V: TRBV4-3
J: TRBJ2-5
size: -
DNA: TGCGCCAGCAGCCACGACGGGACAGGGGCAGAAGAGACCCAGTACTTC
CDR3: CASSHDGTGAEETQYF

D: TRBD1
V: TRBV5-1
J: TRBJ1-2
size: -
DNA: TGCGCCAGCAGCTTGGAAGGACAGGGTTTCTTTGGTGGCTACACCTTC
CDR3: CASSLEGQGFFGGYTF

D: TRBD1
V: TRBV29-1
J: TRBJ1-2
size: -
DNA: TGCAGCGCCTACCGGGACAGCTCCCGGGGTGGCTACACCTTC
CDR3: CSAYRDSSRGGYTF

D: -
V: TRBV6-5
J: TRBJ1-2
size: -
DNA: TGTGCCAGCATCGGGTCATCCGTTTGGGGCGCGGGCTACACCTTC
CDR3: CASIGSSVWGAGYTF

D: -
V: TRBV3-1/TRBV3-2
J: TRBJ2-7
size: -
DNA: TGTGCCAGCAGCCAAAAAGAGGCCTACGAGCAGTACTTC
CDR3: CASSQKEAYEQYF

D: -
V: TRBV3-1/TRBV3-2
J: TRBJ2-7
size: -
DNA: TGTGCCAGCAGCCAGGTCTATGAGGGCGTACGCCACGAGCAGTACTTC
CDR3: CASSQVYEGVRHEQYF

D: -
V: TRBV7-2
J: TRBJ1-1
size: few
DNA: TGTGCCAGCAGCTTTTATACGGCGACTGTAAACACTGAAGCTTTCTTT
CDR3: CASSFYTATVNTEAFF

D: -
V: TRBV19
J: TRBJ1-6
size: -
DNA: TGTGCCAGTAGTCAGGATAATTCACCCCTCCACTTT
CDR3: CASSQDNSPLHF

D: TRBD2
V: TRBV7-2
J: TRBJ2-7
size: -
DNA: TGTGCCAGCAGCTTTTTCGAGCGGGGGGGTTCCCACGAGCAGTACTTC
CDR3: CASSFFERGGSHEQYF

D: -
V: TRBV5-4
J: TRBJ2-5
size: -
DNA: TGTGCCAGCAGCTTTGACAGAATCCAAGAGACCCAGTACTTC
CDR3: CASSFDRIQETQYF

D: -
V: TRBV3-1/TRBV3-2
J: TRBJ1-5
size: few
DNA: TGTGCCAGCAGCCATTACGGGGACAATCAGCCCCAGCATTTT
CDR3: CASSHYGDNQPQHF

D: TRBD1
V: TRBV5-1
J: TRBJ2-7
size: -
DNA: TGCGCCAGCAGCTTAAACACAGGGGACGAGCAGTACTTC
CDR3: CASSLNTGDEQYF

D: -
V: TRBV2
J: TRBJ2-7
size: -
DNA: TGTGCCAGCAGTATTACCTACGAGCAGTACTTC
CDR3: CASSITYEQYF

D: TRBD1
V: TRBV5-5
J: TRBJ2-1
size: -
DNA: TGTGCCAGCAGCTTGGCCCAGGGGGATCAGTTCTTC
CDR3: CASSLAQGDQFF

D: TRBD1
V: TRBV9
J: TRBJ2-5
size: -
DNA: TGTGCCAGCAGCGTAGGAAGGGGGCTAGGGCAAGAGACCCAGTACTTC
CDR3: CASSVGRGLGQETQYF

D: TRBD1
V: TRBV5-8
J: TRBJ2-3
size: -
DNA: TGTGCCAGCAGCTTGTTCTGGACAGGCACTTTCACAGATACGCAGTATTTT
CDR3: CASSLFWTGTFTDTQYF

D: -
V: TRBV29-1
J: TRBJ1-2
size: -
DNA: TGCAGCGTTATAGACAGTAACTATGGCTACACCTTC
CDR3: CSVIDSNYGYTF

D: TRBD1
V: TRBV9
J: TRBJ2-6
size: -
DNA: TGTGCCAGCAGCGTAGCTGTGGGACAGAAATACTCTGGGGCCAACGTCCTGACTTTC
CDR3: CASSVAVGQKYSGANVLTF

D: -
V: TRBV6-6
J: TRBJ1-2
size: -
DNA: TGTGCCAGCAGTTATGACAAACCAAACTATGGCTACACCTTC
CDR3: CASSYDKPNYGYTF

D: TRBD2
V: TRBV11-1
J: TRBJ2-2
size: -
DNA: TGTGCCAGCACCAAGCGGGGAGGCGGGGAGCTGTTTTTT
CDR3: CASTKRGGGELFF

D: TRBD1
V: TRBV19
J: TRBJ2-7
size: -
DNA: TGTGCCACCACGCCCGGACAGGGGTCATACGAGCAGTACTTC
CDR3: CATTPGQGSYEQYF

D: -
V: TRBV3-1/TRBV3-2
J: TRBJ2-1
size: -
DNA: TGTGCCAGCAGCCACGGCGGCGATGAGCAGTTCTTC
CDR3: CASSHGGDEQFF